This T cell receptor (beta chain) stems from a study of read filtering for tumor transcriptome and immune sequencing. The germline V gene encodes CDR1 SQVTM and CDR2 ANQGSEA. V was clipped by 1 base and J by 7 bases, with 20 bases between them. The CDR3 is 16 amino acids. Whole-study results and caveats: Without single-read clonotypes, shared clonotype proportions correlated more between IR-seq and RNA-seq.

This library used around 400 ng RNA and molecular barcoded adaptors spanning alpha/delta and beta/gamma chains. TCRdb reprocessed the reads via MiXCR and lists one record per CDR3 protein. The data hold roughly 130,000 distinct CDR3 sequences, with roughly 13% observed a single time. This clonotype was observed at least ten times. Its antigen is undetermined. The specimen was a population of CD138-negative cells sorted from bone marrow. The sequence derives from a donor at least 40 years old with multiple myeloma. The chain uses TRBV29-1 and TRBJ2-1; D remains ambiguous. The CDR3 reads CSVEVNKGATRNEQFF. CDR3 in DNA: TGCAGCGTTGAAGTCAATAAGGGCGCCACAAGGAATGAGCAGTTCTTC.